The T cell receptor (beta chain) under discussion was sequenced for a study of vaccination effects on CD4 cells after COVID-19. Study findings and constraints: Clones of infection and vaccine origin contracted markedly late after vaccination.

The ViraFEST assay expanded antigen-specific CD4+ T cells with viral peptide pools before sequencing. Scientists isolated CD4+ T cells after an approximately 10-day culture period ended. PCR confirmed that the person was infected with SARS-CoV-2 between March and December 2020. On day 3 and again on day 7, half the medium was replaced with IL-2 medium. Generated by immunoSEQ multiplex PCR, the TCRdb table keeps only in-frame clones and is missing some. The sample records 20,000 to 30,000 clones, around three quarters being singletons. In this sample, this clone turned up once. No antigen is known for it. The sequence was obtained from a human donor who had a prior SARS-CoV-2 infection. Sequences were derived from CD4+ T cells from PBMCs cultured with HCoV-NL63 spike peptides, sampled before COVID-19 vaccination.

This CDR3 reads CASSVVSENTEAFF. The CDR3 DNA sequence: TGTGCCAGCAGCGTAGTTTCCGAGAACACTGAAGCTTTCTTT. The rearrangement links TRBV9 to TRBJ1-1, with no clear D. Germline V gene sequence: CDR1 SGDLS, CDR2 YYNGEE. Between the trimmed V and J ends, which lost 0 bases and 1 base, there was a span of 7 bases. This CDR3 has 14 residues.